The clone carrying this T cell receptor (beta chain) was recorded only once. The antigen is unknown. Documented time point: week 35, safety follow-up. Every single dose of the vaccine, 300 ug of mutant IDH1 20-mer peptide, came with topical imiquimod. Each patient was administered eight vaccinations, scheduled in weeks 1, 3, 5, 7, 11, 15, 19 and 23. These data are taken from a study of a mutant IDH1 vaccine in newly diagnosed glioma. Study-wide background: Mean patient age was approximately 39 years; around 60% were male and about 38% female. Most had both radiotherapy and temozolomide beforehand; others had only one. Findings and caveats of the study: Apparently unrelated to pseudoprogression were changes in the top peripheral T cell clonotypes.

Clones were sequenced by immunoSEQ multiplex PCR, and TCRdb holds only the in-frame ones, with some missing. The top ten hold 4.1% of the sample, which has roughly 54,000 clones, around 84% seen once. The sequencing used PBMCs, collected from a glioma patient whose treatment included an IDH1 peptide vaccine. This clonotype originated in a young woman with glioma.

The CDR3 nucleotides read TGTGCCAGCCCTCGGCTAGGGATAAATACGCAGTATTTT. It translates to CASPRLGINTQYF. V gene TRBV2 combines with J gene TRBJ2-3; D remains ambiguous. This CDR3 spans 13 amino acids. The germline V gene encodes CDR1 SNHLY and CDR2 FYNNEI. Trimming removed 8 bases at V and 7 bases at J, with 16 bases between.